This is a list of T cell receptor beta chains from one sample in a study of glioma-infiltrating T cells. TCRdb passed the multiplex PCR reads through MiXCR, listing each CDR3 protein once. The sample comprises 400,000 or so distinct CDR3 sequences, more than 35% of which are singletons, and 12% rests with the top ten. The sample was glioma tissue, nonneoplastic brain tissue, or PBMCs (not recorded which). The receptors were gathered from a human donor with low-grade glioma or glioblastoma, undergoing nonglioma brain surgery, or in good health (not recorded which). Each CDR3 is given with its conserved first and last residue. The D gene is left open where the match is weak. Rows may omit the clone size; those that give it use once, few, many or a size class.

d_call: .
v_call: TRBV7-2
clone_size: .
j_call: TRBJ1-2
cdr3_aa: CASSKGSNCGYTF
cdr3_nt: TGTGCCAGCTCCAAAGGCAGTAACTGTGGCTACACCTTC

d_call: .
v_call: TRBV6-2/TRBV6-3
clone_size: many
j_call: TRBJ2-7
cdr3_aa: CASSSLTVRTPYEQYF
cdr3_nt: TGTGCCAGCAGTTCTCTGACAGTTCGGACCCCCTACGAGCAGTACTTC

d_call: TRBD1
v_call: TRBV25-1
clone_size: many
j_call: TRBJ1-2
cdr3_aa: CASSETGGNYGYTF
cdr3_nt: TGTGCCAGCAGTGAGACAGGGGGGAACTATGGCTACACCTTC

d_call: TRBD2
v_call: TRBV29-1
clone_size: .
j_call: TRBJ2-5
cdr3_aa: CSVDRGREGTQYF
cdr3_nt: TGCAGCGTTGATCGGGGCAGGGAGGGGACCCAGTACTTC

d_call: .
v_call: TRBV19
clone_size: .
j_call: TRBJ1-2
cdr3_aa: CASSIYGGAGYGYTF
cdr3_nt: TGTGCCAGTAGTATATATGGGGGCGCAGGCTATGGCTACACCTTC

d_call: .
v_call: TRBV19
clone_size: few
j_call: TRBJ1-1
cdr3_aa: CASGLREENTEAFF
cdr3_nt: TGTGCCAGTGGACTTAGGGAAGAGAACACTGAAGCTTTCTTT

d_call: .
v_call: TRBV24-1
clone_size: .
j_call: TRBJ2-5
cdr3_aa: CATSDADGQETQYF
cdr3_nt: TGTGCCACCAGTGACGCGGACGGACAAGAGACCCAGTACTTC

d_call: TRBD2
v_call: TRBV15
clone_size: few
j_call: TRBJ2-1
cdr3_aa: CATSPRTSGYNEQFF
cdr3_nt: TGTGCCACCAGCCCCCGAACTAGCGGGTACAATGAGCAGTTCTTC

d_call: TRBD1
v_call: TRBV4-1
clone_size: .
j_call: TRBJ2-1
cdr3_aa: CASSQGQGWYEQFF
cdr3_nt: TGCGCCAGCAGTCAGGGACAGGGGTGGTATGAGCAGTTCTTC

d_call: .
v_call: TRBV28
clone_size: many
j_call: TRBJ1-2
cdr3_aa: CASSPADGNYGYTF
cdr3_nt: TGTGCCAGCAGTCCGGCGGACGGCAACTATGGCTACACCTTC

d_call: .
v_call: TRBV7-9
clone_size: few
j_call: TRBJ2-1
cdr3_aa: CASSLSRERWFF
cdr3_nt: TGTGCCAGCAGCTTGAGTCGGGAGAGGTGGTTCTTC

d_call: .
v_call: TRBV28
clone_size: many
j_call: TRBJ1-5
cdr3_aa: CASSYMEVYSNQPQHF
cdr3_nt: TGTGCCAGCAGTTACATGGAGGTCTATAGCAATCAGCCCCAGCATTTT

d_call: .
v_call: TRBV20-1
clone_size: few
j_call: TRBJ2-7
cdr3_aa: CSAIPGNAYEQYF
cdr3_nt: TGCAGTGCAATCCCGGGGAATGCCTACGAGCAGTACTTC

d_call: TRBD2
v_call: TRBV7-8
clone_size: .
j_call: TRBJ2-1
cdr3_aa: CASSLARLAGGPSGNEQFF
cdr3_nt: TGTGCCAGCAGCTTAGCGCGACTAGCGGGAGGGCCTTCCGGCAATGAGCAGTTCTTC

d_call: .
v_call: TRBV6-1
clone_size: .
j_call: TRBJ2-1
cdr3_aa: CASRGPSSSYNEQFF
cdr3_nt: TGTGCCAGCCGGGGCCCCTCCAGCTCCTACAATGAGCAGTTCTTC

d_call: .
v_call: TRBV6-2/TRBV6-3
clone_size: .
j_call: TRBJ2-5
cdr3_aa: CASRTSTETQYF
cdr3_nt: TGTGCCAGCAGAACCTCTACAGAGACCCAGTACTTC

d_call: TRBD1
v_call: TRBV6-2/TRBV6-3
clone_size: many
j_call: TRBJ1-5
cdr3_aa: CASTNRRDRGPWSNQPQHF
cdr3_nt: TGTGCCAGCACCAACCGCCGGGACAGGGGGCCGTGGAGCAATCAGCCCCAGCATTTT

d_call: TRBD2
v_call: TRBV3-1
clone_size: many
j_call: TRBJ2-1
cdr3_aa: CASSQDGLASYNEQFF
cdr3_nt: TGTGCCAGCAGCCAAGACGGACTAGCCTCCTACAATGAGCAGTTCTTC

d_call: .
v_call: TRBV7-6
clone_size: .
j_call: TRBJ1-3
cdr3_aa: CASSFGASGNTIYF
cdr3_nt: TGTGCCAGCAGCTTTGGAGCATCTGGAAACACCATATATTTT

d_call: .
v_call: TRBV12-3/TRBV12-4
clone_size: .
j_call: TRBJ1-1
cdr3_aa: CASSSHPGGENTEAFF
cdr3_nt: TGTGCCAGCAGTTCCCACCCGGGGGGGGAGAACACTGAAGCTTTCTTT

d_call: TRBD2
v_call: TRBV4-2
clone_size: once
j_call: TRBJ2-7
cdr3_aa: CASNRRDNSGRTYEQYF
cdr3_nt: TGTGCCAGCAACCGGCGGGATAATAGCGGGAGGACCTACGAGCAGTACTTC

d_call: .
v_call: TRBV7-9
clone_size: many
j_call: TRBJ1-2
cdr3_aa: CASSFGRRYYGYTF
cdr3_nt: TGTGCCAGCAGCTTTGGCAGGCGCTACTATGGCTACACCTTC

d_call: .
v_call: TRBV7-2
clone_size: .
j_call: TRBJ2-3
cdr3_aa: CASSPLWRPDTQYF
cdr3_nt: TGTGCCAGCAGCCCCCTGTGGAGACCAGATACGCAGTATTTT

d_call: TRBD2
v_call: TRBV6-1
clone_size: .
j_call: TRBJ2-3
cdr3_aa: CASSGQGTRGDTQYF
cdr3_nt: TGTGCCAGCAGTGGGCAAGGGACTAGAGGAGATACGCAGTATTTT

d_call: TRBD2
v_call: TRBV27
clone_size: few
j_call: TRBJ2-3
cdr3_aa: CASSSLAGGPSVDTQYF
cdr3_nt: TGTGCCAGCAGTTCACTAGCGGGAGGGCCCTCGGTAGATACGCAGTATTTT

d_call: TRBD1
v_call: TRBV6-1
clone_size: many
j_call: TRBJ2-1
cdr3_aa: CASTTGTGVYNEQFF
cdr3_nt: TGTGCCAGCACGACCGGGACAGGGGTATACAATGAGCAGTTCTTC

d_call: TRBD1
v_call: TRBV5-1
clone_size: .
j_call: TRBJ1-2
cdr3_aa: CASSTGQGDYGYTF
cdr3_nt: TGCGCCAGCAGCACCGGACAGGGAGACTATGGCTACACCTTC

d_call: TRBD2
v_call: TRBV7-3
clone_size: many
j_call: TRBJ2-1
cdr3_aa: CASSLTSGRANEQFF
cdr3_nt: TGTGCCAGCAGCTTGACTAGCGGGAGGGCCAATGAGCAGTTCTTC

d_call: .
v_call: TRBV7-9
clone_size: .
j_call: TRBJ2-7
cdr3_aa: CASSNWDGNSYEQYF
cdr3_nt: TGTGCCAGCAGCAATTGGGACGGAAACTCCTACGAGCAGTACTTC

d_call: TRBD1
v_call: TRBV12-3/TRBV12-4
clone_size: .
j_call: TRBJ1-5
cdr3_aa: CASSHDGQAYQPQHF
cdr3_nt: TGTGCCAGCAGCCACGACGGACAGGCCTATCAGCCCCAGCATTTT

d_call: .
v_call: TRBV6-1
clone_size: many
j_call: TRBJ2-7
cdr3_aa: CASSSSTSPYEQYF
cdr3_nt: TGTGCCAGCAGCTCATCTACTAGTCCCTACGAGCAGTACTTC

d_call: .
v_call: TRBV29-1
clone_size: .
j_call: TRBJ1-1
cdr3_aa: CSVLWTDSNTEAFF
cdr3_nt: TGCAGCGTTCTATGGACAGACTCGAACACTGAAGCTTTCTTT

d_call: .
v_call: TRBV28
clone_size: many
j_call: TRBJ1-1
cdr3_aa: CASSQGWNTEAFF
cdr3_nt: TGTGCCAGTTCGCAGGGATGGAACACTGAAGCTTTCTTT

d_call: .
v_call: TRBV20-1
clone_size: few
j_call: TRBJ1-1
cdr3_aa: CSARAMDRLNTEAFF
cdr3_nt: TGCAGTGCTAGAGCCATGGACAGACTGAACACTGAAGCTTTCTTT

d_call: .
v_call: TRBV20-1
clone_size: .
j_call: TRBJ2-7
cdr3_aa: CSARDSIGVSYEQYF
cdr3_nt: TGCAGTGCTAGAGATTCGATAGGGGTCTCCTACGAGCAGTACTTC

d_call: .
v_call: TRBV7-2
clone_size: .
j_call: TRBJ1-1
cdr3_aa: CASSWGWDTEAFF
cdr3_nt: TGTGCCAGCAGCTGGGGGTGGGACACTGAAGCTTTCTTT